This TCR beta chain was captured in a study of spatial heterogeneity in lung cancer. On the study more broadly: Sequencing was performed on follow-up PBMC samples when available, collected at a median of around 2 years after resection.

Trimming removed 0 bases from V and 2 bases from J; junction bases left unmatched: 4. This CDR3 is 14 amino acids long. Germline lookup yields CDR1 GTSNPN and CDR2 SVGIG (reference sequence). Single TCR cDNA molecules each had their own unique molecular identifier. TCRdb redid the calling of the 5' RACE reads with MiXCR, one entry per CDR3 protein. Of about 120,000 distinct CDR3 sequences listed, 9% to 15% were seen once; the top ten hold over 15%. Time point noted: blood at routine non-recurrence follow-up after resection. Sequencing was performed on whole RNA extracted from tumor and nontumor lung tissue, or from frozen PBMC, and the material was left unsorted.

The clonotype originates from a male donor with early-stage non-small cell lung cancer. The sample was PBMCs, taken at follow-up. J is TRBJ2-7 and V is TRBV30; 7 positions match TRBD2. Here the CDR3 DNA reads TGTGCCTGGAGTGTAACGAGCGGGGCCTACGAGCAGTACTTC. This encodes CAWSVTSGAYEQYF.